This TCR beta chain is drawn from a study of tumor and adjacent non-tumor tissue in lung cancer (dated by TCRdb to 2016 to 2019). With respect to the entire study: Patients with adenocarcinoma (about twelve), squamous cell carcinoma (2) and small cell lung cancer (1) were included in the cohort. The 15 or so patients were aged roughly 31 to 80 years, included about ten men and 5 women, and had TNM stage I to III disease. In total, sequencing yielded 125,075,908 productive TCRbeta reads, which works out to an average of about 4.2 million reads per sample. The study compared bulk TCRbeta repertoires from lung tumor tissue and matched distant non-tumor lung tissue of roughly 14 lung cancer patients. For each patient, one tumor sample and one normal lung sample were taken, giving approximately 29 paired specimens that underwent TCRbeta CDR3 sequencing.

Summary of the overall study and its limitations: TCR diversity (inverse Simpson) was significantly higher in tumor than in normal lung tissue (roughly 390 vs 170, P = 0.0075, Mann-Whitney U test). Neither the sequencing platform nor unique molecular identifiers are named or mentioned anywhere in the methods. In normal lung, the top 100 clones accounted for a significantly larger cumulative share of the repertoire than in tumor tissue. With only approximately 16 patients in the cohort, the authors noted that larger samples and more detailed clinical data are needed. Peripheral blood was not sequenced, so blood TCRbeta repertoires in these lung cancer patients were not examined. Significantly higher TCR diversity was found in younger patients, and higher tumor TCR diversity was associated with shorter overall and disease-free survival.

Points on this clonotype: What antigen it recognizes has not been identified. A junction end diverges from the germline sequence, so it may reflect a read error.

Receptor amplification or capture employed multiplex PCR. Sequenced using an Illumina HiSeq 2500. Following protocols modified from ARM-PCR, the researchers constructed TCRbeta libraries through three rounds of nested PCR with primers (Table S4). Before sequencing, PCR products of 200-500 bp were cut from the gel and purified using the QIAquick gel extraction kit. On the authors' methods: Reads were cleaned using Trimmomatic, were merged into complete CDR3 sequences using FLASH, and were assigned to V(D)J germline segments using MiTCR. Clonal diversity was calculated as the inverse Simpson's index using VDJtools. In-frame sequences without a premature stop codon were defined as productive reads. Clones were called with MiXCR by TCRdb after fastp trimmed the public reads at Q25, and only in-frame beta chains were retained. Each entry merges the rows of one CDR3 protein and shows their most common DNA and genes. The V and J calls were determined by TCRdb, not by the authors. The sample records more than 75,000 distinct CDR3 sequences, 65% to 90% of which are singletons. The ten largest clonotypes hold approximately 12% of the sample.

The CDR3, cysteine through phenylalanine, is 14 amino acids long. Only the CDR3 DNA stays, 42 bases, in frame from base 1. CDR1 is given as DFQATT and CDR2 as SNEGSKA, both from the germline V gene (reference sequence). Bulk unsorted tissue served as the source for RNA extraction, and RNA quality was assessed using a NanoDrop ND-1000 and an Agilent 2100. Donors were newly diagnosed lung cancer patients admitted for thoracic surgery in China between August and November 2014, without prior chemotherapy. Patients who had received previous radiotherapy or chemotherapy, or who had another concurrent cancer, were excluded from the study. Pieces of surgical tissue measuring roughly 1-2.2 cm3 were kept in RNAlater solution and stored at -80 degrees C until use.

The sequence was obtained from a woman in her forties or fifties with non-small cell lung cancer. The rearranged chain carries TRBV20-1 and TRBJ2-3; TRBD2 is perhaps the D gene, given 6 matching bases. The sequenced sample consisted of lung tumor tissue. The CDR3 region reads CNARGEGLTDTQYF. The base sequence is TGCAATGCTAGGGGAGAGGGACTTACAGATACGCAGTATTTT.